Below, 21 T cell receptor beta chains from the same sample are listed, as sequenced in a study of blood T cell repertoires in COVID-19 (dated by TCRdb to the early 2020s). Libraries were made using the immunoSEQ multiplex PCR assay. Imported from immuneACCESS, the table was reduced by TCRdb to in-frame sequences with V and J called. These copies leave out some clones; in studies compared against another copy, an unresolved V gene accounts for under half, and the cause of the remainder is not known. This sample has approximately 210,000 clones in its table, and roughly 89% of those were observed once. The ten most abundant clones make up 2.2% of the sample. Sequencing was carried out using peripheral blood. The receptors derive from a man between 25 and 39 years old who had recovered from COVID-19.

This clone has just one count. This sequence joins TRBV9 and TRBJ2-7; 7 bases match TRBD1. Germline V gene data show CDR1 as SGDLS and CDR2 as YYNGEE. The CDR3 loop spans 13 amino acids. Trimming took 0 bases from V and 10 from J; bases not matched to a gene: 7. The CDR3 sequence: CASSVDPGQPQYF. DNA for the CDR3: TGTGCCAGCAGCGTAGATCCGGGACAGCCACAGTACTTC.

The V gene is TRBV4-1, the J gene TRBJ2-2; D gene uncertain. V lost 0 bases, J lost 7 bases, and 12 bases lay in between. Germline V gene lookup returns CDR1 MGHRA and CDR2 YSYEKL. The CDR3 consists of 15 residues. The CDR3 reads CASSQEPWAVGELFF. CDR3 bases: TGCGCCAGCAGCCAAGAACCCTGGGCAGTCGGGGAGCTGTTTTTT.

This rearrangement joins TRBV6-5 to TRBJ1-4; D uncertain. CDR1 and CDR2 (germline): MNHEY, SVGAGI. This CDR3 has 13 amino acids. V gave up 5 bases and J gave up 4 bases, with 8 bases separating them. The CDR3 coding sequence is TGTGCCAGCAGTCCGTCCTATAATGAAAAACTGTTTTTT. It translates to CASSPSYNEKLFF.

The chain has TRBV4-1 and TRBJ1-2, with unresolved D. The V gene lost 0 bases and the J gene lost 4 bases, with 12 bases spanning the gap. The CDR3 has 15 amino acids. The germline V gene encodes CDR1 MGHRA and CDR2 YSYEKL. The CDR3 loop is CASSQDDRVIYGYTF. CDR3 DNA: TGCGCCAGCAGCCAAGATGATCGGGTGATCTATGGCTACACCTTC.

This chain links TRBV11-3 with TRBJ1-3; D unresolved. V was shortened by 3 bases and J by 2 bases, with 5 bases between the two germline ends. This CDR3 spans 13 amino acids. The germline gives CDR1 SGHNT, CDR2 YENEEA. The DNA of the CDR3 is TGTGCCAGCAGCTTGGAGCCTGGAAACACCATATATTTT. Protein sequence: CASSLEPGNTIYF.

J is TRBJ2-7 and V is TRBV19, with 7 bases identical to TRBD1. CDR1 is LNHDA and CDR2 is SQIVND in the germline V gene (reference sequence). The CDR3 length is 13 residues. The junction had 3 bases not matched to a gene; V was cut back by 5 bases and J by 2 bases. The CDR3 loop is CASSLTGAYEQYF. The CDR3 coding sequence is TGTGCCAGTAGTTTAACAGGGGCCTACGAGCAGTACTTC.

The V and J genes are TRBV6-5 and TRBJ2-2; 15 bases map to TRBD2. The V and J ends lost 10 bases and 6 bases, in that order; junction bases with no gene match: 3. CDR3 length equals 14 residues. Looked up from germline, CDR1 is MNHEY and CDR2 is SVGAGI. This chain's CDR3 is CAKGLAGGPGELFF. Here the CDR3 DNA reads TGTGCCAAAGGACTAGCGGGGGGGCCCGGGGAGCTGTTTTTT.

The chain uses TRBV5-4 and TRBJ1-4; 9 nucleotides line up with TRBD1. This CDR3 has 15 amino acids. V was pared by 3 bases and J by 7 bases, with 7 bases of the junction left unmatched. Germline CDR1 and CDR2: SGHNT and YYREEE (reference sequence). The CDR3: CASSSYTGGLEKLFF. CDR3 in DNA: TGTGCCAGCAGCTCGTATACAGGGGGCCTTGAAAAACTGTTTTTT.

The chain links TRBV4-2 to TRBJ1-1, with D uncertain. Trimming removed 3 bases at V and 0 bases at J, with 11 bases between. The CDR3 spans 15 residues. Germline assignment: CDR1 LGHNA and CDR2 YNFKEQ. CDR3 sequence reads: CASSQEERLNTEAFF. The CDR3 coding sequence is TGTGCCAGCAGCCAGGAGGAACGGTTGAACACTGAAGCTTTCTTT.

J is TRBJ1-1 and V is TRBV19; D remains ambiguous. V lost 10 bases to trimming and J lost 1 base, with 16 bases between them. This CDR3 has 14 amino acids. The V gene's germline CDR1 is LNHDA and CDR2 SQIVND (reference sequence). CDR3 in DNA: TGTGCCACCAGAGACCTAAGGAGGAACACTGAAGCTTTCTTT. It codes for CATRDLRRNTEAFF.

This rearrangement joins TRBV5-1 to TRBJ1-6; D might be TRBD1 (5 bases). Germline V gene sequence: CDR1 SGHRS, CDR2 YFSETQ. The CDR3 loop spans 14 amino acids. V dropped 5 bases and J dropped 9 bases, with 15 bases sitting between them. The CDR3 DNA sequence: TGCGCCAGCAGACCAGCAGGGATCGGTTCACCCCTCCACTTT. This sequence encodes CASRPAGIGSPLHF.

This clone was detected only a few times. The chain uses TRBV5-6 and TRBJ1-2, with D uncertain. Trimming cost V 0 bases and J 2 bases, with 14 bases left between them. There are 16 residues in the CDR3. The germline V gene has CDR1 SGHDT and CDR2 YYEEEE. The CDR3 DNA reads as TGTGCCAGCAGCTTGGGTAGCGTCCTGGGGAACTATGGCTACACCTTC. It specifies CASSLGSVLGNYGYTF.

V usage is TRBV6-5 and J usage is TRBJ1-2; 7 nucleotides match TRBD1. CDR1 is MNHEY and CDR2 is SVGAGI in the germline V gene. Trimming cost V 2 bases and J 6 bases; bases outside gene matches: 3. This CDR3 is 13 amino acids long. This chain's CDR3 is CASSYRGHDGYTF. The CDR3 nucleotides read TGTGCCAGCAGTTACAGGGGGCACGATGGCTACACCTTC.

The chain's CDR3 is CASSPRREKQPQHF. Here the CDR3 DNA reads TGTGCCAGCAGCCCCCGGAGGGAGAAGCAGCCCCAGCATTTT. The chain links TRBV7-8 to TRBJ1-5; the D is unclear. CDR1 SGHVS and CDR2 FQNEAQ come from the germline V gene. There are 14 residues in the CDR3. The V end was cut by 5 bases, the J end by 7 bases, with 15 bases between.

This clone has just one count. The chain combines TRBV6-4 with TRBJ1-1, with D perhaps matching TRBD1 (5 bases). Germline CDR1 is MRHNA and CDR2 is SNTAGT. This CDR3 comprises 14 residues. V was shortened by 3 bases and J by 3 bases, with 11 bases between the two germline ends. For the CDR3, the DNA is TGTGCCAGCAGTGAGTACCCGGGGGACACTGAAGCTTTCTTT. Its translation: CASSEYPGDTEAFF.

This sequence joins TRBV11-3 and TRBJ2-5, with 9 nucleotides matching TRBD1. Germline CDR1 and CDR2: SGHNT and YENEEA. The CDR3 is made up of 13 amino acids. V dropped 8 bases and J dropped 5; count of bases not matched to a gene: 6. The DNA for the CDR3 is TGTGCCAGCTCCAGTGGACAGGGGGAGACCCAGTACTTC. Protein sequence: CASSSGQGETQYF.

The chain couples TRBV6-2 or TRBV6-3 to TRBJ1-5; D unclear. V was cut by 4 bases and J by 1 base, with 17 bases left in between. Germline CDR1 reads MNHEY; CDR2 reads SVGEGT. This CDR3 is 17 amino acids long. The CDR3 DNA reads TGTGCCAGCAGTTCCCCCCGGGGATTTGGGAGCAATCAGCCCCAGCATTTT. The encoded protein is CASSSPRGFGSNQPQHF.

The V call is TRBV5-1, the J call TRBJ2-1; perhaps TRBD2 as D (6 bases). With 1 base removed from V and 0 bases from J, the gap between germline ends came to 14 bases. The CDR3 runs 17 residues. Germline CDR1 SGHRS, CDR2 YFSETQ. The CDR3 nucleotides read TGCGCCAGCAGCTTGTACGTCAGCGGGCCCTCCTACAATGAGCAGTTCTTC. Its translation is CASSLYVSGPSYNEQFF. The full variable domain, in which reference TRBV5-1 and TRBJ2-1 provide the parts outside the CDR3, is KAGVTQTPRYLIKTRGQQVTLSCSPISGHRSVSWYQQTPGQGLQFLFEYFSETQRNKGNFPGRFSGRQFSNSRSEMNVSTLELGDSALYLCASSLYVSGPSYNEQFFGPGTRLTVL.

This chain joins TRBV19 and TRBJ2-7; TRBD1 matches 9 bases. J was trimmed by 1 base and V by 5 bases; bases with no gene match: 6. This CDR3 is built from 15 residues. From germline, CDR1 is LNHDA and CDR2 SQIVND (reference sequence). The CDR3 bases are TGTGCCAGTAGTGGGGGGACAGGGCAGTCCTACGAGCAGTACTTC. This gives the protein CASSGGTGQSYEQYF. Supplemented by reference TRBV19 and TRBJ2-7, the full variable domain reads DGGITQSPKYLFRKEGQNVTLSCEQNLNHDAMYWYRQDPGQGLRLIYYSQIVNDFQKGDIAEGYSVSREKKESFPLTVTSAQKNPTAFYLCASSGGTGQSYEQYFGPGTRLTVT.

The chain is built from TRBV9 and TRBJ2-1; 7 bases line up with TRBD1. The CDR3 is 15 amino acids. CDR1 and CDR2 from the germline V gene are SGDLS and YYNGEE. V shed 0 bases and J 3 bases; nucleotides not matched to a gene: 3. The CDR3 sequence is CASSVGQGVYNEQFF. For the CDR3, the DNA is TGTGCCAGCAGCGTAGGGCAGGGGGTCTACAATGAGCAGTTCTTC.

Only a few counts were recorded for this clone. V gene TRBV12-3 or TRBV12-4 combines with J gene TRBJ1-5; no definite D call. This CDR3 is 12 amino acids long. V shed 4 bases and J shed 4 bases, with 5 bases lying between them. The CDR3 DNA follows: TGTGCCAGCAGTTCACAGAATCAGCCCCAGCATTTT. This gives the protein CASSSQNQPQHF.